This T cell receptor (beta chain) was captured by sequencing in a study of CD8 T cells in ankylosing spondylitis. Overall study results and limits: In reactive arthritis synovial fluid and blood, some motif variants had been reported before. Reported data indicate significant enrichment of disease-linked clones within matched ankylosing spondylitis synovial fluid. CD8+ by phenotype, disease-linked clones were relatively rare in peripheral blood.

This CDR3 has 18 amino acids. With V trimmed by 0 bases and J by 4 bases, 7 bases remained unmatched. CDR1 and CDR2 (germline): SGDLS, YYNGEE. Using quantitative 5'-RACE with molecular barcodes, the authors made TCR beta libraries. TCRdb used MiXCR to reprocess the 5' RACE reads, holding one entry per CDR3 protein. The sample comprises tens of thousands of distinct CDR3 sequences, roughly 3.1% of which are singletons, and roughly 2.8% rests with the top ten. Concerning this clonotype itself: Its antigen is as yet unknown.

What was sequenced was blood, either unsorted or a sorted T cell fraction (not recorded which). The TCR comes from a male donor with ankylosing spondylitis or in good health (not recorded which). The chain uses TRBV9 and TRBJ2-2; 12 nucleotides agree with TRBD2. In DNA form, the CDR3 reads TGTGCCAGCAGCGTAGGGGTACTAGCGGGAGGCCCCACCGGGGAGCTGTTTTTT. Translation: CASSVGVLAGGPTGELFF.